The 21 T cell receptor beta chains listed next were all sequenced from one sample in a study of regulatory T cells in long-lasting Graves disease. Time point here: newly diagnosed GD, antithyroid drugs for less than 3 months. Making the TCR library involved RNA that had been extracted from PBMCs. CDR3 regions were amplified by Arm-PCR using iRepertoire HTBI primers to build TCR beta libraries. TCRdb re-derived calls from the multiplex PCR reads in MiXCR, one entry per CDR3 protein. There are 400,000 to 650,000 distinct CDR3 sequences in the sample; 16% occur only once, and roughly 25% lies in the top ten. Another study also made use of these data, one on T cells in Graves' hyperthyroidism and ophthalmopathy.

The starting material was peripheral blood mononuclear cells (PBMCs), obtained at new diagnosis, from a patient treated with antithyroid drugs. The receptor source for this set is a woman aged 40-60 years with Graves disease.

About this clonotype: At one end the junction does not follow the germline gene, possibly because of a read error. The V gene is TRBV7-9, the J gene TRBJ2-2; D is possibly TRBD2 (5 bases). This CDR3 has 13 amino acids. The germline V gene encodes CDR1 SEHNR and CDR2 FQNEAQ (reference sequence). The DNA for the CDR3 is TGTGCCAGCAGCTTAAGACTGGTCGGGGAGCTGCTTTTT. This translates into CASSLRLVGELLF.

Many counts were recorded for this clonotype. This sequence joins TRBV11-2 and TRBJ1-4; D ambiguous. Germline V gene data show CDR1 as SGHAT and CDR2 as FQNNGV. CDR3 size: 14 residues. Trimming removed 3 bases at V and 4 bases at J, with 9 bases between. DNA of the CDR3: TGTGCCAGCAGCTTTCAACGACTTAATGAAAAACTGTTTTTT. It codes for CASSFQRLNEKLFF.

This clonotype was observed at least ten times. J is TRBJ1-2 and V is TRBV6-5; 9 bases map to TRBD1. V shed 2 bases, J shed 6 bases, and the junction held 13 bases outside the gene matches. Germline loops: CDR1 MNHEY, CDR2 SVGAGI. The CDR3 sequence is 17 residues long. Here the CDR3 reads CASSYPGGQGAGNGYTF. CDR3 DNA sequence: TGTGCCAGCAGTTACCCGGGGGGACAGGGAGCTGGCAATGGCTACACCTTC.

This clonotype occurred many times. The V and J genes are TRBV2 and TRBJ1-6; TRBD1 might be the D (5 bases). In germline, CDR1 is SNHLY, CDR2 FYNNEI. Between the trimmed V and J ends, which lost 0 bases and 7 bases, there was a span of 13 bases. This CDR3 has 16 residues. The chain's CDR3 is CASSEALGTGNSPLHF. CDR3 in DNA: TGTGCCAGCAGTGAAGCCCTGGGGACTGGGAATTCACCCCTCCACTTT.

Worth noting for this clonotype: A much larger clone lies one base from this, so it may be a read error. The chain recombines TRBV12-3 or TRBV12-4 with TRBJ2-6; D gene unclear. The CDR3 sequence is 15 residues long. Trimming pared 6 bases from V and 2 bases from J, leaving 11 bases between. Here the CDR3 reads CASSRVGPGANVLTF. CDR3 nucleotide sequence: TGTGCCAGCAGCCGCGTGGGCCCTGGGGCCAACGTCCTGACTTTC.

This clonotype has ten or more counts. This chain connects TRBV3-1 to TRBJ2-5; a weak D match, TRBD2 (7 bases). The V and J ends lost 4 bases and 5 bases respectively, with 14 bases between them. This CDR3 contains 14 residues. Germline V gene lookup returns CDR1 LGHDT and CDR2 YNNKEL (reference sequence). CDR3 DNA: TGTGCCAGCAGCCTCCCCAGGGGAGGGGAGACCCAGTACTTC. This sequence encodes CASSLPRGGETQYF.

This clonotype was seen at least ten times. This chain links TRBV3-1 with TRBJ2-7; D gene uncertain. The CDR3 is 12 amino acids. CDR1 is LGHDT and CDR2 is YNNKEL in the germline V gene (reference sequence). Trimming pared 2 bases from V and 0 bases from J, leaving 2 bases between. CDR3 loop: CASSQSSYEQYF. CDR3 DNA sequence: TGTGCCAGCAGCCAAAGCTCCTACGAGCAGTACTTC.

This clonotype was recorded many times. J is TRBJ1-2 and V is TRBV12-5, with 9 bases lining up with TRBD1. Germline trimming cut 5 bases from V and 6 bases from J; bases unmatched to any gene: 4. Germline CDR1 and CDR2: LGHNT and FRNRAP. CDR3 length: 13 residues. CDR3 sequence (DNA): TGTGCTAGTGGTGTCACAGGGGGCCATGGCTACACCTTC. It yields the protein CASGVTGGHGYTF.

The chain uses TRBV15 and TRBJ1-6; no reliable D call. The length of the CDR3 is 17 residues. Germline V lookup: CDR1 LNHNV, CDR2 YYDKDF (reference sequence). Trimming shortened V by 2 bases and J by 13 bases, and 24 bases separated the two germline ends. CDR3 sequence (DNA): TGTGCCACCAGCAGAATACTGGGGTGGACCGAGGACTCGCCCCTCCACTTT. Translated, it gives CATSRILGWTEDSPLHF.

The genes are TRBV20-1 and TRBJ2-7, with D perhaps TRBD1 (7 bases). Trimming removed 7 bases at V and 4 bases at J, with 17 bases between. Germline CDR1 and CDR2: DFQATT and SNEGSKA (reference sequence). CDR3 length: 13 amino acids. In DNA form, the CDR3 reads TGCAGTGTCAGAGGAGGGGGCACGTACGAGCAGTACTTC. Its protein is CSVRGGGTYEQYF.

This clonotype has more than one count but fewer than ten. The chain links TRBV28 to TRBJ2-3; TRBD2 agrees at 9 bases. The CDR3 has 15 amino acids. Germline CDR1 reads MDHEN; CDR2 reads SYDVKM. With 4 bases clipped from V and 6 bases from J, the junction kept 8 bases outside the gene matches. CDR3 sequence reads: CASSSSGLAYDTQYF. The CDR3 DNA is TGTGCCAGCAGTTCCTCGGGACTAGCTTATGATACGCAGTATTTT.

This clonotype has just one count. The chain joins TRBV25-1 to TRBJ1-2; D call uncertain. This CDR3 comprises 13 residues. Looked up from germline, CDR1 is MGHDK and CDR2 is SYGVNS. Trimming removed 2 bases at V and 8 bases at J, with 12 bases between. The CDR3 DNA sequence: TGTGCCAGCAGTGAAGGACCCGGCGAGGGCTACACCTTC. This sequence encodes CASSEGPGEGYTF.

The table lists this clonotype with a few counts. The rearrangement joins TRBV5-1 to TRBJ2-5; D uncertain. CDR1 is SGHRS and CDR2 is YFSETQ in the germline V gene. The CDR3 loop spans 13 amino acids. Trimming cost V 4 bases and J 9 bases, with 16 bases left between them. The CDR3 nucleotides read TGCGCCAGCAGCCTCGCCGAGAATGAGGCCCAGTACTTC. It is translated as CASSLAENEAQYF.

This clonotype was picked up a small number of times. This chain uses TRBV10-3 with TRBJ2-2; D not resolved. V was clipped by 3 bases and J by 8 bases, with 10 bases between them. The CDR3 is 13 amino acids. CDR1 ENHRY and CDR2 SYGVKD come from the germline V gene. CDR3 DNA sequence: TGTGCCATCAGTGATTGGGATGCTGGGGAGCTGTTTTTT. It specifies CAISDWDAGELFF.

This clonotype has only a few counts. The CDR3 sequence is CATSDTDRTSYTF. The CDR3 DNA reads as TGTGCCACCAGTGACACGGACAGAACCAGCTACACCTTC. The chain recombines TRBV24-1 with TRBJ1-2, with a possible D match to TRBD1 (6 bases). Trimming pared 4 bases from V and 9 bases from J, leaving 14 bases between. The CDR3 covers 13 residues. Germline values: CDR1 KGHDR, CDR2 SFDVKD.

This clonotype appeared many times. This chain connects TRBV6-4 to TRBJ2-7, with D perhaps TRBD1 or TRBD2 (6 bases each). The CDR3 extends over 14 amino acids. Per germline, CDR1 MRHNA and CDR2 SNTAGT. V lost 7 bases to trimming and J lost 2 bases, with 15 bases between them. CDR3 in amino acids: CASTEGGRTYEQYF. For the CDR3, the DNA is TGTGCCAGCACCGAGGGGGGCCGGACCTACGAGCAGTACTTC.

The V and J genes are TRBV20-1 and TRBJ2-4; D may be TRBD1 (6 bases). Looked up from germline, CDR1 is DFQATT and CDR2 is SNEGSKA (reference sequence). V was trimmed by 6 bases and J by 0 bases, leaving 12 bases between them. This CDR3 has 14 amino acids. The CDR3 is CSAKPRGAKNIQYF. The CDR3 coding sequence is TGCAGTGCAAAACCCAGGGGAGCCAAAAACATTCAGTACTTC.

This clonotype showed up just a few times. This chain joins TRBV4-1 and TRBJ1-5; unclear D gene. CDR3 size: 15 residues. V gave up 1 base and J gave up 2 bases, with 9 bases separating them. Germline V CDR1 and CDR2: MGHRA, YSYEKL. The CDR3 nucleotides read TGCGCCAGCAGCCAAGGTACGTCGGGCAATCAGCCCCAGCATTTT. It translates to CASSQGTSGNQPQHF.

This clonotype came up a few times. A much larger clone differs by one base, so this may be a read error. This sequence joins TRBV12-3 or TRBV12-4 and TRBJ2-3; D gene unclear. This CDR3 has 12 amino acids. This CDR3 is CSSSQRAKLEYF. The CDR3 nucleotides read TGTTCCAGCAGCCAACGGGCCAAACTTGAGTATTTT.

This clonotype was detected a few times. This may stem from a read error, because a much larger clone lies one nucleotide away. The genes are TRBV20-1 and TRBJ2-7, with a tentative D call TRBD1 (6 bases). The length of the CDR3 is 14 residues. Germline V lookup: CDR1 DFQATT, CDR2 SNEGSKA (reference sequence). The CDR3 is CSASPWQGTYGQYF. In nucleotides, the CDR3 is TGCAGTGCTAGCCCGTGGCAGGGGACCTACGGGCAGTACTTC.

This clonotype was seen ten or more times. This sequence joins TRBV6-1 and TRBJ1-1; D gene unclear. This CDR3 is built from 14 residues. V shed 9 bases and J shed 5 bases, with 19 bases lying between them. In germline, CDR1 is MNHNS, CDR2 SASEGT. The CDR3 DNA follows: TGTGCCAGTCATCCCGCCGTTGAGGGAACTGAAGCTTTCTTT. Translating it yields CASHPAVEGTEAFF.